The T cell receptor (beta chain) described here comes from a study of blood T cell repertoires in COVID-19. Study members were between roughly 18 and 100 years old and lived in 20 to 30 US regions. Participants' reported clinical history set cohort assignment. Among Cohort 3 donors, those recovered had two negative PCRs, clearance, or symptom resolution. Authors' data handling: Estimation of nucleated cell counts relied on the amplification of reference gene primers. Sequenced by immunoSEQ multiplex PCR; TCRdb stores in-frame clones only, minus some. V, J and clone size were drawn from that table, and D and trimming were deduced from the DNA. Of some 160,000 clones detected, approximately 81% appear once; the ten largest clones hold approximately 7.7%. As regards this clone: Additional DNA sequences in this sample encode the identical CDR3.

Trimming cost V 0 bases and J 0 bases, with 7 bases left between them. The germline V gene encodes CDR1 SGDLS and CDR2 YYNGEE. The CDR3 extends over 14 amino acids. Sequencing was carried out using PBMCs or T cells enriched from blood (not recorded which). V is TRBV9 and J is TRBJ2-7; tentative D call: TRBD2 (5 bases). The sequence was collected from a woman aged 45-59 years who had recovered from COVID-19. The CDR3 nucleotides are TGTGCCAGCAGCGTAGGTGGGAGCTCCTACGAGCAGTACTTC. Its translation is CASSVGGSSYEQYF.